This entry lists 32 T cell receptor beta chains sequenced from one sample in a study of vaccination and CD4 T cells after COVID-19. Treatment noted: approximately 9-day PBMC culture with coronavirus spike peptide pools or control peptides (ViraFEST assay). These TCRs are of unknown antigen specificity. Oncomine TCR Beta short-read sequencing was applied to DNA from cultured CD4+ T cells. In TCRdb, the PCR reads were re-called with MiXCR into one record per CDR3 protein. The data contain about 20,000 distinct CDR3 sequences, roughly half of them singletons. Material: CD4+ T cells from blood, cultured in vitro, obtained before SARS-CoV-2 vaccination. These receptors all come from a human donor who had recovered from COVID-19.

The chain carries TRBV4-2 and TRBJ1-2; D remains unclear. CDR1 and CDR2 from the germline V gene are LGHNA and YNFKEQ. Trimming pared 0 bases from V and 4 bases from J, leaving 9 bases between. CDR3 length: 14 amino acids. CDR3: CASSQDEGLYGYTF. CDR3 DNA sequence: TGTGCCAGCAGCCAAGATGAGGGCCTCTATGGCTACACCTTC.

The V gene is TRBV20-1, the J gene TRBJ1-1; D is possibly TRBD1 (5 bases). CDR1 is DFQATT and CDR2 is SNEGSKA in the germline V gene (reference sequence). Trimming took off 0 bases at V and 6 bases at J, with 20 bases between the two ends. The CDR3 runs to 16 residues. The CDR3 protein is CSARDLAGPLGAEAFF. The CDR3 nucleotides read TGCAGTGCTAGAGATTTGGCAGGGCCATTGGGGGCTGAAGCTTTCTTT.

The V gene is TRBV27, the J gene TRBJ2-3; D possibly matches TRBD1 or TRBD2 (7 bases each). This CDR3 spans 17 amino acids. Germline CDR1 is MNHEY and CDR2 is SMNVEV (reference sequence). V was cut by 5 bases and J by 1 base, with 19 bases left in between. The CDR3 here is CASSPFRGGAGTDTQYF. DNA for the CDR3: TGTGCCAGCAGTCCCTTCAGGGGGGGGGCCGGCACAGATACGCAGTATTTT.

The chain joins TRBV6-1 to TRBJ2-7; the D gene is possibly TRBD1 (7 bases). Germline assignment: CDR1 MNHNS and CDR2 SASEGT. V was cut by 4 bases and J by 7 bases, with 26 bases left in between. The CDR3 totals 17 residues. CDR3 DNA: TGTGCCAGCAGTGCGGCGGGACAGTACAGTCCTAACGGGGAGCAGTACTTC. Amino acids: CASSAAGQYSPNGEQYF.

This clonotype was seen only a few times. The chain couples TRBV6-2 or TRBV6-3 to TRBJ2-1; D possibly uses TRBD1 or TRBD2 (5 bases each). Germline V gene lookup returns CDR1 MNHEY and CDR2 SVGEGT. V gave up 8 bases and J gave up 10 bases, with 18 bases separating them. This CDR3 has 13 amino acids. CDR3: CASALVGEWEQFF. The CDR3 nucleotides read TGTGCCAGCGCCCTTGTGGGGGAATGGGAGCAGTTCTTC.

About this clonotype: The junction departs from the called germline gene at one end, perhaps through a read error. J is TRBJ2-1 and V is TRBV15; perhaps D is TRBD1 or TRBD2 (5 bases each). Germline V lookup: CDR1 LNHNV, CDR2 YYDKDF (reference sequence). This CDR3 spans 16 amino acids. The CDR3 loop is CTTSSWDRTSYNEQFF. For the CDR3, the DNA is TGTACCACCAGCAGTTGGGACCGAACATCCTACAATGAGCAGTTCTTC. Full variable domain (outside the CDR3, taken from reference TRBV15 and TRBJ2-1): DAMVIQNPRYQVTQFGKPVTLSCSQTLNHNVMYWYQQKSSQAPKLLFHYYDKDFNNEADTPDNFQSRRPNTSFCFLDIRSPGLGDTAMYLCTTSSWDRTSYNEQFFGPGTRLTVL.

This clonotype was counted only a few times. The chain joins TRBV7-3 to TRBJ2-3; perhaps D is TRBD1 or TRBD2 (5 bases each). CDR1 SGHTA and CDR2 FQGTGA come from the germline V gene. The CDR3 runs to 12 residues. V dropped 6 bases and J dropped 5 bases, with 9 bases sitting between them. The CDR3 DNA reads TGTGCCAGCAGTCCTGGGGGAGATACGCAGTATTTT. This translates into CASSPGGDTQYF.

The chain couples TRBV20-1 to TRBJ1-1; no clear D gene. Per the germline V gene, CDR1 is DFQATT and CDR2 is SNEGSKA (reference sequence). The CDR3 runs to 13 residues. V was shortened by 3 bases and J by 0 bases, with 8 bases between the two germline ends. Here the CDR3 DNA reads TGCAGTGCTAGGAACCAAATGAACACTGAAGCTTTCTTT. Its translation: CSARNQMNTEAFF.

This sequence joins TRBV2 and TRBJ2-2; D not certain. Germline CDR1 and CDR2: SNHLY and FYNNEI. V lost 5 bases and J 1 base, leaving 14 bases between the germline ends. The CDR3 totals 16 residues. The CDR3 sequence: CASSNPPPLNTGELFF. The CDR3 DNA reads TGTGCCAGCAGTAACCCACCCCCCTTGAACACCGGGGAGCTGTTTTTT.

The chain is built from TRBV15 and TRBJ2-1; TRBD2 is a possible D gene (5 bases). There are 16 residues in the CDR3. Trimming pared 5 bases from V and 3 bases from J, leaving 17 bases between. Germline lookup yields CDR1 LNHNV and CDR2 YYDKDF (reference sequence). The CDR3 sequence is CATSSRGSTLYNEQFF. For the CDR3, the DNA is TGTGCCACCAGCTCCCGTGGGAGCACCCTCTACAATGAGCAGTTCTTC.

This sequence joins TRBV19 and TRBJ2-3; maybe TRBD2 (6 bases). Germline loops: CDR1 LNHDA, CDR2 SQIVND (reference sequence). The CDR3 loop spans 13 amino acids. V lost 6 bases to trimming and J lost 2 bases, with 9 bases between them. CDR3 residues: CASRTRDTDTQYF. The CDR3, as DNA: TGTGCCAGTAGGACTAGAGACACAGATACGCAGTATTTT.

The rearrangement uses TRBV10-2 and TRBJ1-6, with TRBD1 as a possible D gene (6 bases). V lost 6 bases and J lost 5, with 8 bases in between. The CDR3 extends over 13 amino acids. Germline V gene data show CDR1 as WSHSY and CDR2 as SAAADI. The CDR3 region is CASRRGNNSPLHF. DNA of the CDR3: TGCGCCAGCAGGAGGGGGAATAATTCACCCCTCCACTTT.

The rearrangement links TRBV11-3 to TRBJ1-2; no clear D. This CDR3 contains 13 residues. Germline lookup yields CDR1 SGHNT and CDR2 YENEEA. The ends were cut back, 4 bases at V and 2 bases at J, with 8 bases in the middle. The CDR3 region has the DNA TGTGCCAGCAGCTCACTGGGAAACTATGGCTACACCTTC. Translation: CASSSLGNYGYTF.

CDR3 sequence: CSVAPDGSGEQYF. The CDR3 bases are TGCAGCGTTGCCCCGGACGGGTCAGGCGAGCAGTACTTC. The rearrangement joins TRBV29-1 to TRBJ2-7; D gene ambiguous. V was cut by 4 bases and J by 6 bases, with 16 bases left in between. The CDR3 is made up of 13 amino acids. In germline, CDR1 is SQVTM, CDR2 ANQGSEA.

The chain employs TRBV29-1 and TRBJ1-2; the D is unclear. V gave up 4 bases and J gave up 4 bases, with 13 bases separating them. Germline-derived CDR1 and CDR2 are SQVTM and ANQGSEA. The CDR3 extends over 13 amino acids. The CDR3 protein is CSVGLTGSYGYTF. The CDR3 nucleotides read TGCAGCGTTGGACTTACGGGCAGCTATGGCTACACCTTC. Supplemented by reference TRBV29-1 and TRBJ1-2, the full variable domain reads SAVISQKPSRDICQRGTSLTIQCQVDSQVTMMFWYRQQPGQSLTLIATANQGSEATYESGFVIDKFPISRPNLTFSTLTVSNMSPEDSSIYLCSVGLTGSYGYTFGSGTRLTVV.

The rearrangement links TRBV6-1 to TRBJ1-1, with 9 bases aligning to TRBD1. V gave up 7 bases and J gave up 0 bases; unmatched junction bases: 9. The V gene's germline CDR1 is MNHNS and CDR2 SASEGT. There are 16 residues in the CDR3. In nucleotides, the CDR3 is TGTGCCAGCACCAAGAAACAGGGGGCGTTGAACACTGAAGCTTTCTTT. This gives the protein CASTKKQGALNTEAFF.

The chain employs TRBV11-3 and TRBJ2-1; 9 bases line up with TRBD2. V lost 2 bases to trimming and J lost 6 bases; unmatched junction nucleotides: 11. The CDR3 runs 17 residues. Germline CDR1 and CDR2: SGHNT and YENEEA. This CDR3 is CASSLRGRLADGNEQFF. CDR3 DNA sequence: TGTGCCAGCAGCTTAAGGGGGCGACTAGCGGATGGCAATGAGCAGTTCTTC.

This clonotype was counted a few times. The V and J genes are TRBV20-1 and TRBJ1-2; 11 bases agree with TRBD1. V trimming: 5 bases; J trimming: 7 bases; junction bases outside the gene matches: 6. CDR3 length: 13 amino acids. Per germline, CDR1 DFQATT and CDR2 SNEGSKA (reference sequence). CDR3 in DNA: TGCAGTGCTCCCCGGACAGGGGGCGGTGGCTACACCTTC. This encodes CSAPRTGGGGYTF.

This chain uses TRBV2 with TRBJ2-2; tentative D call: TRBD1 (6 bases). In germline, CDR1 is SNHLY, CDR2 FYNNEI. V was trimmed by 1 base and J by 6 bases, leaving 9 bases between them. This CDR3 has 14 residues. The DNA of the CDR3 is TGTGCCAGCAGTGAAGTGCAGGGGTCCGGGGAGCTGTTTTTT. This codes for CASSEVQGSGELFF.

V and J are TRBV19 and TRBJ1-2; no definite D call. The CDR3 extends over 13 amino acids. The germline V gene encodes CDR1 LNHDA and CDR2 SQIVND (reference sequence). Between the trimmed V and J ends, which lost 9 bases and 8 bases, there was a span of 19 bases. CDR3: CASSNGGVGGYTF. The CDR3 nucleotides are TGTGCCAGCTCCAACGGTGGGGTAGGCGGCTACACCTTC.

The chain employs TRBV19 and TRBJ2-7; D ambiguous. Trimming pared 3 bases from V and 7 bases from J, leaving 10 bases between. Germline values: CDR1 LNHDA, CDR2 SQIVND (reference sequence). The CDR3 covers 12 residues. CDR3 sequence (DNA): TGTGCCAGTAGTATCTCGGTCCTAGAGCAGTACTTC. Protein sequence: CASSISVLEQYF.

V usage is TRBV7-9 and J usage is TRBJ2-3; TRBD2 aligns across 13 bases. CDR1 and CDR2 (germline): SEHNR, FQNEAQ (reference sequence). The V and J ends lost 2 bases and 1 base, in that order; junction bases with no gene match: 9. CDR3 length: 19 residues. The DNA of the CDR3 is TGTGCCAGCAGCTTATCCCAACTAGCGGGGGGGCGGGGCACAGATACGCAGTATTTT. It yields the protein CASSLSQLAGGRGTDTQYF.

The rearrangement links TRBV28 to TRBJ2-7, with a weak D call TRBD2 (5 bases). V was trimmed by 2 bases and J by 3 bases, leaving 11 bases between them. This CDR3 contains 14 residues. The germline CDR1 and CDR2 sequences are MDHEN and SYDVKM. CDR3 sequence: CASSLVAGGYEQYF. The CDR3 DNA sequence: TGTGCCAGCAGTTTAGTGGCAGGAGGCTACGAGCAGTACTTC.

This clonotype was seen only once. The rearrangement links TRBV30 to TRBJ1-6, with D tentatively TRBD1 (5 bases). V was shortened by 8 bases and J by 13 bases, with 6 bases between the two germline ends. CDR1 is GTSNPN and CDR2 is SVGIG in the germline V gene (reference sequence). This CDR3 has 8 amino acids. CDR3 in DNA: TGTGCCACAGGTCCCCTCCACTTT. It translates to CATGPLHF.

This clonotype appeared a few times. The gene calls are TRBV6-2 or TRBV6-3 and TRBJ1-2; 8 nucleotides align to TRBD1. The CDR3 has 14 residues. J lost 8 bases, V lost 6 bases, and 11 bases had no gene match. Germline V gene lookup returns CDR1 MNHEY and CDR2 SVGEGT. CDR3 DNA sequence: TGTGCCAGCAGCGACCGGGACAGGAGTTCCGGCTACACCTTC. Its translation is CASSDRDRSSGYTF.

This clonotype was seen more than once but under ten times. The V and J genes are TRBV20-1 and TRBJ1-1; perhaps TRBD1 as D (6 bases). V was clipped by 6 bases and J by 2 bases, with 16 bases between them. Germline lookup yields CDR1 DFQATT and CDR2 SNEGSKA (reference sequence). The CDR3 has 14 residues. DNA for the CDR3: TGCAGTGCCACAAAACACGGGACAAACACTGAAGCTTTCTTT. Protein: CSATKHGTNTEAFF.

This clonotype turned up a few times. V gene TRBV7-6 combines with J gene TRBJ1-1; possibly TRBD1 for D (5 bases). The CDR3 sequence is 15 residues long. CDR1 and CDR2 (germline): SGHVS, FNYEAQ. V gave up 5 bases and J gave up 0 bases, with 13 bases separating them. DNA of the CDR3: TGTGCCAGCAGCCATAGCAGGGACTTGAACACTGAAGCTTTCTTT. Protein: CASSHSRDLNTEAFF.

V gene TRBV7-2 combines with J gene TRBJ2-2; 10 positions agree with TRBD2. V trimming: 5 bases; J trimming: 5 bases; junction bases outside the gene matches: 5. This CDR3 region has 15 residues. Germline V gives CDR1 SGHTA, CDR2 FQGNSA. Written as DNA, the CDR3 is TGTGCCAGCAGCATACATAGCGGGGGGACCGGGGAGCTGTTTTTT. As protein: CASSIHSGGTGELFF.

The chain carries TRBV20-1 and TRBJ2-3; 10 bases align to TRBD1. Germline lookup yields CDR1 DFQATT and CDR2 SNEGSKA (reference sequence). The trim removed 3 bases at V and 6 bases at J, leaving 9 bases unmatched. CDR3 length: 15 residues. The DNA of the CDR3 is TGCAGTGCTAGCCCCGGGACAGGGGTGTCGGATACGCAGTATTTT. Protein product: CSASPGTGVSDTQYF.

The CDR3 DNA reads as TGTGCCTGGAGTTGGTCAGCACTCTCCTACGAGCAGTACTTC. Translation gives CAWSWSALSYEQYF. The chain uses TRBV30 and TRBJ2-7; no clear D. Germline V gene lookup returns CDR1 GTSNPN and CDR2 SVGIG (reference sequence). The CDR3 is 14 residues long. The germline V and J ends were trimmed by 2 bases and 0 bases, with 11 bases remaining between them.

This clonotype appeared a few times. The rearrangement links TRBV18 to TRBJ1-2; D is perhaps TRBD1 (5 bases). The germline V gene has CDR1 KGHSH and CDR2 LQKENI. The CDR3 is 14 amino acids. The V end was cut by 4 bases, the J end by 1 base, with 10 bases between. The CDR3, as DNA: TGTGCCAGCTCACTCAAGCAGGGTAACTATGGCTACACCTTC. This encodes CASSLKQGNYGYTF.

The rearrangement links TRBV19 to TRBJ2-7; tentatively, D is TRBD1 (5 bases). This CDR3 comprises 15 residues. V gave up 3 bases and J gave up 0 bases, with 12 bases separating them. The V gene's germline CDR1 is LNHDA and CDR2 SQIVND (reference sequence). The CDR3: CASSMVLTDSYEQYF. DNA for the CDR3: TGTGCCAGTAGTATGGTACTGACAGACTCCTACGAGCAGTACTTC.